The 25 T cell receptor beta chains reported below all come from one sample, sequenced in a study of glioma-infiltrating T cells. Using RNA template, CDR3s of TCR alpha and beta were amplified with iRepertoire arm-PCR. TCRdb reanalysed the multiplex PCR reads using MiXCR and keeps one entry per CDR3 protein. This table has 160,000 or so distinct CDR3 sequences, around 45% appearing once. Sequences were obtained from glioma tissue, nonneoplastic brain tissue, or PBMCs (not recorded which). Receptor source: a human donor with low-grade glioma or glioblastoma, undergoing nonglioma brain surgery, or in good health (not recorded which).

The V and J genes are TRBV7-2 and TRBJ2-3, with D unresolved. The CDR3 is made up of 13 amino acids. Germline V gives CDR1 SGHTA, CDR2 FQGNSA. V was clipped by 1 base and J by 4 bases, with 6 bases between them. CDR3 nucleotide sequence: TGTGCCAGCAGCTTAGATACGGCAGATACGCAGTATTTT. Its protein product is CASSLDTADTQYF.

DNA of the CDR3: TGTGCCAGCAGCTTCGCGTTGAGGAGAACAGATACGCAGTATTTT. This codes for CASSFALRRTDTQYF. The chain recombines TRBV12-3 or TRBV12-4 with TRBJ2-3; no clear D. This CDR3 region has 15 residues. Trimming left V 6 bases short and J 3 bases short, with 16 bases between.

In DNA form, the CDR3 reads TGTGCCAGCTCGCAAAAACGAGCTGAAGCTTTCTTT. Its protein product is CASSQKRAEAFF. The rearrangement uses TRBV3-1 and TRBJ1-1; D remains unclear. Per germline, CDR1 LGHDT and CDR2 YNNKEL (reference sequence). The CDR3 totals 12 residues. V was clipped by 8 bases and J by 6 bases, with 13 bases between them. The variable domain in full, with the rest retrieved from reference TRBV3-1 and TRBJ1-1, is DTAVSQTPKYLVTQMGNDKSIKCEQNLGHDTMYWYKQDSKKFLKIMFSYNNKELIINETVPNRFSPKSPDKAHLNLHINSLELGDSAVYFCASSQKRAEAFFGQGTRLTVV.

Worth noting for this clonotype: A much larger clone lies a single base off, so this may be a read error. The chain recombines TRBV12-3 or TRBV12-4 with TRBJ1-5; 10 bases are a match to TRBD1. CDR3 length: 15 residues. After removal of 6 bases from V and 4 bases from J, the junction contained 6 bases not matched to a gene. The CDR3 region has the DNA TGTGCCAGCAGGGGGACAGGGGATAGGAATCAGCCCCAGCATTTT. Translation gives CASRGTGDRNQPQHF.

This clonotype was seen only once. One end of the junction fails to match germline, which may point to a read error. J is TRBJ2-7 and V is TRBV4-1, with D perhaps TRBD1 (6 bases). This CDR3 has 14 residues. Germline-derived CDR1 and CDR2 are MGHRA and YSYEKL. This CDR3 reads CASSRQTGTYEEYF. The DNA of the CDR3 is TGCGCCAGCAGCCGCCAGACAGGCACGTACGAGGAGTACTTC.

This clonotype was found many times. In nucleotides, the CDR3 is TGCGCCAGCAGTGAGTCGAGTCTAAATGAGCAGTTCTTC. Translated, it gives CASSESSLNEQFF. The rearrangement links TRBV10-2 to TRBJ2-1; D unclear. The V end lost 0 bases, the J end lost 7 bases, and 7 bases lay between the germline ends. Germline lookup yields CDR1 WSHSY and CDR2 SAAADI. The CDR3 is made up of 13 amino acids.

The chain combines TRBV7-8 with TRBJ2-1; 11 positions agree with TRBD2. V shed 4 bases, J shed 8 bases, and the junction held 7 bases outside the gene matches. The length of the CDR3 is 15 residues. CDR1 is SGHVS, CDR2 FQNEAQ, per germline. The CDR3 region has the DNA TGTGCCAGCAGCTCCAATAGCGGGAGGGCACATGAGCAGTTCTTC. It yields the protein CASSSNSGRAHEQFF. The variable domain in full, with the rest retrieved from reference TRBV7-8 and TRBJ2-1, is GAGVSQSPRYKVAKRGQDVALRCDPISGHVSLFWYQQALGQGPEFLTYFQNEAQLDKSGLPSDRFFAERPEGSVSTLKIQRTQQEDSAVYLCASSSNSGRAHEQFFGPGTRLTVL.

This clonotype showed up many times. V and J are TRBV7-9 and TRBJ2-1, with a weak D call TRBD2 (5 bases). The CDR3 is 13 amino acids. The V end lost 5 bases, the J end lost 5 bases, and 10 bases lay between the germline ends. Germline CDR1 reads SEHNR; CDR2 reads FQNEAQ (reference sequence). CDR3 sequence: CASSLEVDNEQFF. In DNA form, the CDR3 reads TGTGCCAGCAGCCTGGAGGTGGACAATGAGCAGTTCTTC.

This clonotype was observed a few times. This chain joins TRBV3-1 and TRBJ2-1; TRBD2 matches at 12 bases. V gave up 1 base and J gave up 10 bases; unmatched junction bases: 5. The CDR3 has 15 amino acids. In germline, CDR1 is LGHDT, CDR2 YNNKEL (reference sequence). The CDR3 is CASSQGTSGIREQFF. In DNA form, the CDR3 reads TGTGCCAGCAGCCAAGGGACTAGCGGGATTCGAGAGCAGTTCTTC.

This chain links TRBV18 with TRBJ2-1; D remains ambiguous. The V gene's germline CDR1 is KGHSH and CDR2 LQKENI. There are 12 residues in the CDR3. V was clipped by 2 bases and J by 5 bases, with 4 bases between them. This CDR3 is CASSPNDNEQFF. As DNA, the CDR3 is TGTGCCAGCTCACCAAACGACAATGAGCAGTTCTTC.

Comment on this clonotype: Germline is not matched at one junction end, which may reflect a read error. This rearrangement joins TRBV29-1 to TRBJ2-7, with D perhaps matching TRBD2 (5 bases). The germline V gene has CDR1 SQVTM and CDR2 ANQGSEA. The CDR3 has 15 amino acids. The CDR3 region has the DNA TGCAGCGTTGAAGATGAGGGTAGCCCTCCCTACGATCAGTACTTC. This translates into CSVEDEGSPPYDQYF.

This chain connects TRBV4-1 to TRBJ2-7, with D tentatively TRBD2 (5 bases). The CDR3 sequence is 18 residues long. CDR1 is MGHRA and CDR2 is YSYEKL in the germline V gene. With 0 bases removed from V and 0 bases from J, the gap between germline ends came to 18 bases. CDR3 DNA: TGCGCCAGCAGCCAAGATCTCGACGGAGGAACACTCTCCTACGAGCAGTACTTC. Protein product: CASSQDLDGGTLSYEQYF.

This chain uses TRBV7-7 with TRBJ1-3; D unresolved. Trimming stripped 5 bases from V and 0 bases from J, with 11 bases between. CDR1 and CDR2 (germline): SSHAT, FNYEAQ (reference sequence). The CDR3 is 15 residues long. CDR3 amino acids: CASSLGSGSGNTIYF. CDR3 DNA sequence: TGTGCCAGCAGCCTCGGGTCAGGCTCTGGAAACACCATATATTTT.

This clonotype was observed at least ten times. The chain couples TRBV20-1 to TRBJ2-7; 9 bases align to TRBD1. This CDR3 is 17 amino acids long. Losses at the gene ends were 0 bases for V and 7 bases for J; bases not matched to a gene: 16. From germline, CDR1 is DFQATT and CDR2 SNEGSKA (reference sequence). CDR3 residues: CSARDPFGQGPGMEQYF. For the CDR3, the DNA is TGCAGTGCTAGAGATCCGTTTGGACAGGGGCCAGGGATGGAGCAGTACTTC.

This clonotype was seen at least ten times. This sequence joins TRBV6-4 and TRBJ2-2, with D uncertain. The CDR3 is 15 residues long. The V gene lost 2 bases and the J gene lost 1 base, with 8 bases spanning the gap. CDR1 is MRHNA and CDR2 is SNTAGT in the germline V gene. The CDR3 nucleotides are TGTGCCAGCAGTGACAAGGCCGAGAACACCGGGGAGCTGTTTTTT. Its translation is CASSDKAENTGELFF.

V is TRBV14 and J is TRBJ2-1; the match to TRBD2 covers 9 bases. Trimming at V came to 3 bases and at J to 0 bases, leaving 18 bases not matched to a gene. The CDR3 spans 21 residues. Germline V gene lookup returns CDR1 SGHDN and CDR2 FVKESK. The CDR3 loop reads CASSQIIAGTSRRSSYNEQFF. In nucleotides, the CDR3 is TGTGCCAGCAGCCAGATCATAGCCGGGACTAGCCGTAGGAGCTCCTACAATGAGCAGTTCTTC. The full variable domain, completed using reference TRBV14 and TRBJ2-1, is EAGVTQFPSHSVIEKGQTVTLRCDPISGHDNLYWYRRVMGKEIKFLLHFVKESKQDESGMPNNRFLAERTGGTYSTLKVQPAELEDSGVYFCASSQIIAGTSRRSSYNEQFFGPGTRLTVL.

In its sample, this clonotype was seen many times. This sequence joins TRBV6-1 and TRBJ2-4; weak D call: TRBD1 (5 bases). V gave up 5 bases and J gave up 7 bases, with 12 bases separating them. This CDR3 comprises 13 residues. Germline CDR1 MNHNS, CDR2 SASEGT. CDR3 bases: TGTGCCAGCAGTTCAGGGAACGATAACATTCAGTACTTC. It specifies CASSSGNDNIQYF.

Note on this clonotype: A much larger clone lies a single base off, so this may be a read error. CDR3: CASSLTTGTGVEQFF. The DNA of the CDR3 is TGTGCCAGCAGCCTCACAACCGGGACAGGGGTTGAGCAGTTCTTC. The V and J genes are TRBV3-1 and TRBJ2-1; 10 nucleotides agree with TRBD1. Germline trimming cut 4 bases from V and 9 bases from J; bases unmatched to any gene: 9. CDR3 length: 15 amino acids. CDR1 and CDR2 (germline): LGHDT, YNNKEL (reference sequence).

This clonotype was picked up many times. The rearrangement joins TRBV28 to TRBJ2-5; no definite D call. CDR1 is MDHEN and CDR2 is SYDVKM in the germline V gene. V lost 4 bases and J 1 base, leaving 13 bases between the germline ends. The CDR3 extends over 15 amino acids. The CDR3 nucleotides read TGTGCCAGCAGTTCCCGCTTTTGGGGCCAAGAGACCCAGTACTTC. It specifies CASSSRFWGQETQYF.

About this clonotype itself: The junction departs from the called germline gene at one end, perhaps through a read error. J is TRBJ1-1 and V is TRBV6-2 or TRBV6-3, with D uncertain. This CDR3 contains 16 residues. Germline CDR1 and CDR2: MNHEY and SVGEGT. CDR3 protein: CATYAGPQSSNTEALF. The CDR3 DNA reads as TGTGCCACCTATGCCGGGCCCCAATCGTCAAACACTGAAGCTTTATTT.

This rearrangement joins TRBV5-1 to TRBJ2-1; 8 nucleotides align to TRBD2. Germline CDR1 and CDR2: SGHRS and YFSETQ. This CDR3 is built from 14 residues. Trimming took 9 bases from V and 7 from J; bases not matched to a gene: 12. The CDR3 nucleotides are TGCGCCACCACCTTGACGGGAGGGAATAATGAGCAGTTCTTC. Translation: CATTLTGGNNEQFF.

Note on this clonotype: A much larger clonotype is one base distant, so this may be a read error. This sequence joins TRBV27 and TRBJ2-5; D is unresolved. Germline CDR1 and CDR2: MNHEY and SMNVEV (reference sequence). This CDR3 spans 16 amino acids. V was trimmed by 3 bases and J by 4 bases, leaving 18 bases between them. The CDR3 DNA is TGTGCCAGCAGTTTCTTCTCGACTCTCTTGGGAGAGACCCAGTACTTC. This sequence encodes CASSFFSTLLGETQYF.

This clonotype came up many times. At one end the junction does not follow the germline gene, possibly because of a read error. The chain uses TRBV19 and TRBJ2-7; 8 bases match TRBD1. Looked up from germline, CDR1 is LNHDA and CDR2 is SQIVND (reference sequence). The CDR3 length is 12 residues. CDR3 region: CASPLRRQGFDF. The CDR3 coding sequence is TGTGCCAGCCCTCTCCGGCGACAGGGGTTTGACTTC. The whole variable domain, filled in from reference TRBV19 and TRBJ2-7, reads DGGITQSPKYLFRKEGQNVTLSCEQNLNHDAMYWYRQDPGQGLRLIYYSQIVNDFQKGDIAEGYSVSREKKESFPLTVTSAQKNPTAFYLCASPLRRQGFDFGPGTRLTVT.

In its sample, this clonotype was seen a few times. The chain uses TRBV7-2 and TRBJ2-2; D unclear. Germline V gives CDR1 SGHTA, CDR2 FQGNSA. Trimming removed 2 bases at V and 5 bases at J, with 9 bases between. The length of the CDR3 is 14 residues. The CDR3 is CASSLRVRTGELFF. The CDR3 coding sequence is TGTGCCAGCAGCTTAAGAGTTAGGACCGGGGAGCTGTTTTTT.

This clonotype has at least ten counts. CDR3 in DNA: TGTGCCAGCAGGGGGAGACAGGGTTTTGCACCCCTCCACTTT. Its translation: CASRGRQGFAPLHF. The chain joins TRBV2 to TRBJ1-6; 7 bases map to TRBD1. Germline loops: CDR1 SNHLY, CDR2 FYNNEI. The CDR3 totals 14 residues. V trimming: 6 bases; J trimming: 11 bases; junction bases outside the gene matches: 10.